Listed here are 25 T cell receptor beta chains from one sample, sequenced in a study of T cell responses to AZD1222 COVID-19 vaccine. The method was immunoSEQ multiplex PCR; TCRdb's version includes in-frame clones alone and lacks a portion of them. Of about 140,000 clones in the sample, less than 95% were seen once. The specimen was peripheral blood, collected 28 days after the second dose of the MenACWY control vaccine. The receptors stem from an adult who received the MenACWY meningococcal vaccine as a control.

The chain combines TRBV2 with TRBJ2-5; D possibly uses TRBD1 or TRBD2 (5 bases each). Deletions cut 6 bases from V and 2 bases from J, with 10 bases between. CDR3 length: 13 residues. The germline gives CDR1 SNHLY, CDR2 FYNNEI. CDR3: CASSRDQQETQYF. Here the CDR3 DNA reads TGTGCCAGCAGCCGGGACCAACAAGAGACCCAGTACTTC. Together with reference TRBV2 and TRBJ2-5, the CDR3 gives the full variable domain: EPEVTQTPSHQVTQMGQEVILRCVPISNHLYFYWYRQILGQKVEFLVSFYNNEISEKSEIFDDQFSVERPDGSNFTLKIRSTKLEDSAMYFCASSRDQQETQYFGPGTRLLVL.

V is TRBV6-5 and J is TRBJ2-7; possible D gene TRBD2, 6 bases. Germline V gives CDR1 MNHEY, CDR2 SVGAGI. The CDR3 contains 14 residues. V lost 8 bases to trimming and J lost 3 bases, with 17 bases between them. The CDR3 here is CASEAHYGGYEQYF. CDR3 coding DNA: TGTGCCAGCGAGGCGCACTACGGGGGCTACGAGCAGTACTTC.

This clone was observed a single time. V is TRBV7-2 and J is TRBJ1-6; 7 bases are a match to TRBD1. This CDR3 has 16 amino acids. Germline V gene sequence: CDR1 SGHTA, CDR2 FQGNSA. The ends lost 4 bases at V and 7 bases at J; junction bases unmatched: 10. The CDR3 DNA sequence: TGTGCCAGCAGCTCCAGGGGAGGGGGCGTCAATTCACCCCTCCACTTT. Its translation is CASSSRGGGVNSPLHF.

The chain carries TRBV4-3 and TRBJ1-3; unclear D gene. The CDR3 has 15 residues. The germline V gene has CDR1 LGHNA and CDR2 YSLEER. The germline V and J ends were trimmed by 0 bases and 3 bases, with 9 bases remaining between them. DNA for the CDR3: TGCGCCAGCAGCCAAGATACCCGGGTTGGAAACACCATATATTTT. The encoded protein is CASSQDTRVGNTIYF.

This rearrangement joins TRBV7-8 to TRBJ2-5; 9 bases match TRBD2. V shed 5 bases, J shed 2 bases, and the junction held 12 bases outside the gene matches. This CDR3 region has 17 residues. The germline gives CDR1 SGHVS, CDR2 FQNEAQ. In DNA form, the CDR3 reads TGTGCCAGCAGCCCAGGGACTAGCTGGAACCCACAAGAGACCCAGTACTTC. Its protein product is CASSPGTSWNPQETQYF.

The chain uses TRBV7-3 and TRBJ2-3; 16 bases agree with TRBD2. This CDR3 has 17 amino acids. From germline, CDR1 is SGHTA and CDR2 FQGTGA. Germline trimming cut 3 bases from V and 1 base from J; bases unmatched to any gene: 1. The CDR3 is CASSLGLAGGGTDTQYF. The CDR3 nucleotides are TGTGCCAGCAGCTTGGGACTAGCGGGAGGGGGCACAGATACGCAGTATTTT.

This chain links TRBV7-3 with TRBJ2-2; D call uncertain. Germline values: CDR1 SGHTA, CDR2 FQGTGA. CDR3 size: 13 residues. Trimming pared 5 bases from V and 1 base from J, leaving 5 bases between. CDR3 in amino acids: CASSPRNTGELFF. The CDR3 DNA sequence: TGTGCCAGCAGCCCAAGGAACACCGGGGAGCTGTTTTTT.

The CDR3 here is CASSFKPGDTLEVYEQYF. The CDR3 coding sequence is TGCGCCAGCAGCTTCAAGCCGGGGGACACTCTTGAGGTCTACGAGCAGTACTTC. The V call is TRBV5-1, the J call TRBJ2-7; D is tentatively TRBD1 or TRBD2 (6 bases each). V was shortened by 2 bases and J by 3 bases, with 24 bases between the two germline ends. The CDR3 has 18 residues. In germline, CDR1 is SGHRS, CDR2 YFSETQ.

V and J are TRBV5-1 and TRBJ2-7, with D maybe TRBD1 (6 bases). The CDR3 contains 15 residues. Germline assignment: CDR1 SGHRS and CDR2 YFSETQ. V shed 4 bases and J shed 6 bases, with 20 bases lying between them. The CDR3 region is CASSLPGQFGREQYF. CDR3 coding DNA: TGCGCCAGCAGCCTACCGGGACAATTTGGACGCGAGCAGTACTTC.

The V and J genes are TRBV11-1 and TRBJ2-1; TRBD1 agrees at 8 bases. The germline V gene has CDR1 SGHAT and CDR2 FQDESV (reference sequence). The CDR3 spans 16 residues. The V segment lost 2 bases and the J segment 0 bases; nucleotides outside the gene matches: 3. In DNA, the CDR3 is TGTGCCAGCAGCTTATTAGGACAGGGCTCCTACAATGAGCAGTTCTTC. It translates to CASSLLGQGSYNEQFF. The variable domain in full, with the rest retrieved from reference TRBV11-1 and TRBJ2-1, is EAEVAQSPRYKITEKSQAVAFWCDPISGHATLYWYRQILGQGPELLVQFQDESVVDDSQLPKDRFSAERLKGVDSTLKIQPAELGDSAMYLCASSLLGQGSYNEQFFGPGTRLTVL.

The chain uses TRBV7-6 and TRBJ1-5; 8 bases are shared with TRBD1. CDR1 and CDR2 (germline): SGHVS, FNYEAQ. Trimming took 1 base from V and 8 from J; bases not matched to a gene: 7. This CDR3 region has 15 residues. The CDR3 DNA reads TGTGCCAGCAGCTTAGGACAGGGGATTAGGGAGCCCCAGCATTTT. It yields the protein CASSLGQGIREPQHF.

V gene TRBV4-3 combines with J gene TRBJ2-7; possibly TRBD1 for D (6 bases). The V end was cut by 0 bases, the J end by 7 bases, with 13 bases between. CDR3 size: 14 residues. Germline loops: CDR1 LGHNA, CDR2 YSLEER. In DNA form, the CDR3 reads TGCGCCAGCAGCCAAGAGGGCAGGGGTCGGGAGCAGTACTTC. Translated: CASSQEGRGREQYF.

The rearrangement links TRBV5-4 to TRBJ1-2, with D maybe TRBD1 (6 bases). Deletions cut 4 bases from V and 3 bases from J, with 13 bases between. Germline V gene data show CDR1 as SGHNT and CDR2 as YYREEE (reference sequence). This CDR3 contains 14 residues. CDR3 nucleotides: TGTGCCAGCAGCAACCTAGCAGGGGACTATGGCTACACCTTC. Translation gives CASSNLAGDYGYTF.

V and J are TRBV18 and TRBJ1-5, with D uncertain. Per germline, CDR1 KGHSH and CDR2 LQKENI. Trimming pared 2 bases from V and 9 bases from J, leaving 11 bases between. This CDR3 contains 13 residues. In DNA form, the CDR3 reads TGTGCCAGCTCACCATCCAACTCCGGGCCCCAGCATTTT. It yields the protein CASSPSNSGPQHF.

V and J are TRBV3-1 (or the pseudogene TRBV3-2) and TRBJ1-1, with D maybe TRBD1 (5 bases). The CDR3 has 15 amino acids. The germline V gene encodes CDR1 LGHDT and CDR2 YNNKEL (reference sequence). V gave up 1 base and J gave up 1 base, with 10 bases separating them. CDR3 bases: TGTGCCAGCAGCCAAGGGGGGTTGGGGAACACTGAAGCTTTCTTT. As protein: CASSQGGLGNTEAFF.

The J gene is TRBJ2-3, the V gene TRBV15; the match to TRBD2 covers 8 bases. The CDR3 extends over 19 amino acids. Germline CDR1 reads LNHNV; CDR2 reads YYDKDF (reference sequence). Germline trimming cut 0 bases from V and 0 bases from J; bases unmatched to any gene: 11. CDR3 bases: TGTGCCACCAGCAGAGATCGACGGAAAACTAGCGGTAGCACAGATACGCAGTATTTT. Translating gives CATSRDRRKTSGSTDTQYF.

The chain is built from TRBV2 and TRBJ1-1; 7 bases align to TRBD1. Per the germline V gene, CDR1 is SNHLY and CDR2 is FYNNEI. This CDR3 has 14 amino acids. V trimming: 4 bases; J trimming: 1 base; junction bases outside the gene matches: 3. CDR3 protein: CASSVRQGNTEAFF. In DNA, the CDR3 is TGTGCCAGCAGTGTAAGACAGGGGAACACTGAAGCTTTCTTT.

The chain has TRBV5-1 and TRBJ2-7, with 8 bases aligning to TRBD1. The J segment lost 4 bases and the V segment lost 1 base, leaving 4 bases of the junction unmatched. Looked up from germline, CDR1 is SGHRS and CDR2 is YFSETQ. CDR3 length equals 14 residues. CDR3 region: CASSLTGGWYEQYF. Here the CDR3 DNA reads TGCGCCAGCAGCTTGACAGGGGGGTGGTACGAGCAGTACTTC.

This rearrangement joins TRBV7-6 to TRBJ1-6; 10 bases are a match to TRBD1. The CDR3 contains 15 residues. V dropped 1 base and J dropped 9; count of bases not matched to a gene: 3. CDR1 is SGHVS and CDR2 is FNYEAQ in the germline V gene. The CDR3 DNA is TGTGCCAGCAGCTTAGTGGGACAGGGGACTTCACCCCTCCACTTT. This codes for CASSLVGQGTSPLHF.

V gene TRBV10-1 combines with J gene TRBJ2-1; 11 nucleotides line up with TRBD2. CDR1 is WNHNN and CDR2 is SYGVQD in the germline V gene (reference sequence). The CDR3 runs 15 residues. The V segment lost 6 bases and the J segment 4 bases; nucleotides outside the gene matches: 5. For the CDR3, the DNA is TGCGCCAGCAGCGAGGGGACTAGCGGATACAATGAGCAGTTCTTC. Its protein product is CASSEGTSGYNEQFF.

This chain links TRBV6-2 or TRBV6-3 with TRBJ2-5; 9 nucleotides align to TRBD1. Per germline, CDR1 MNHEY and CDR2 SVGEGT. There are 14 residues in the CDR3. The junction had 6 bases not matched to a gene; V was cut back by 5 bases and J by 5 bases. This chain's CDR3 is CASSHRQGDETQYF. CDR3 nucleotide sequence: TGTGCCAGCAGTCATCGACAGGGGGATGAGACCCAGTACTTC.

The chain employs TRBV7-2 and TRBJ2-5; possible D gene TRBD2, 6 bases. CDR3 size: 13 residues. CDR1 SGHTA and CDR2 FQGNSA come from the germline V gene. Trimming removed 7 bases from V and 3 bases from J, with 12 bases in between. The DNA for the CDR3 is TGTGCCAGCAAATCGGGAGCCGAAGAGACCCAGTACTTC. Protein product: CASKSGAEETQYF. Full variable domain (remainder filled in from reference TRBV7-2 and TRBJ2-5): GAGVSQSPSNKVTEKGKDVELRCDPISGHTALYWYRQSLGQGLEFLIYFQGNSAPDKSGLPSDRFSAERTGGSVSTLTIQRTQQEDSAVYLCASKSGAEETQYFGPGTRLLVL.

This clone is a singleton in its sample. V gene TRBV27 combines with J gene TRBJ1-5; D is ambiguous. The germline gives CDR1 MNHEY, CDR2 SMNVEV (reference sequence). The CDR3 is 18 residues long. V shed 1 base and J shed 2 bases, with 18 bases lying between them. This chain's CDR3 is CASSLFGFGVRRNQPQHF. The CDR3 nucleotides are TGTGCCAGCAGTTTATTCGGGTTCGGGGTTCGGCGCAATCAGCCCCAGCATTTT.

This chain links TRBV18 with TRBJ1-5, with unresolved D. The CDR3 is made up of 13 amino acids. Trimming pared 5 bases from V and 5 bases from J, leaving 10 bases between. CDR1 and CDR2 from the germline V gene are KGHSH and LQKENI. Written as DNA, the CDR3 is TGTGCCAGCTCATTGATCCCACATCAGCCCCAGCATTTT. It specifies CASSLIPHQPQHF.

This sequence joins TRBV6-2 or TRBV6-3 and TRBJ2-3, with D unclear. Trimming cost V 6 bases and J 2 bases, with 9 bases left between them. This CDR3 is built from 13 residues. Germline loops: CDR1 MNHEY, CDR2 SVGEGT. DNA for the CDR3: TGTGCCAGCAGCCGGGTTGCCACAGATACGCAGTATTTT. Its protein is CASSRVATDTQYF.